The 19 T cell receptor beta chains presented below share a single source sample, sequenced in a study of T-cell reconstitution after alpha-beta-depleted transplantation in children (TCRdb year 2016). Libraries were made using PCR. Sequencing took place on an Illumina HiSeq 2500. To normalize quantification of the TCRbeta repertoire, the TCR libraries were built with molecular barcoding that relied on unique molecular identifiers. Starting from the raw public reads, TCRdb applied fastp trimming at Q25, assembled clones with MiXCR and retained in-frame beta chains. Rows with a matching CDR3 protein are joined into one entry that keeps the most common DNA and genes. This sample is represented by approximately 82,000 distinct CDR3 sequences; about 14% of them were singletons. The ten largest clones add up to less than 20% of the sample. Reading the label with the study, this specimen's treatment or condition is: allogeneic hematopoietic cell transplantation with graft depleted of TCRalphabeta T cells and CD19 B cells.

The sequenced sample was PBMCs, mostly from graft donor cells, obtained 180 days after TCRalphabeta/CD19-depleted stem cell transplant. Every receptor here comes from a male patient between 2 and 10 years old who had a stem cell transplant for acute lymphoblastic leukemia, so the T cells may come from the graft donor.

The V gene is TRBV7-2, the J gene TRBJ2-1; no clear D. V shed 1 base and J shed 3 bases, with 7 bases lying between them. CDR3 length: 14 amino acids. Germline CDR1 is SGHTA and CDR2 is FQGNSA. The CDR3 coding sequence is TGTGCCAGCAGCTTAGTCCGCATCTACAATGAGCAGTTCTTC. Protein product: CASSLVRIYNEQFF.

This chain joins TRBV7-2 and TRBJ2-3, with 14 positions matching TRBD2. The germline V gene has CDR1 SGHTA and CDR2 FQGNSA. The CDR3 has 16 residues. The junction had 6 bases not matched to a gene; V was cut back by 5 bases and J by 5 bases. The CDR3 spells CASSPRLAGGKDTQYF. CDR3 bases: TGTGCCAGCAGCCCCCGACTAGCGGGGGGGAAAGATACGCAGTATTTT. The entire variable domain, with the rest obtained from reference TRBV7-2 and TRBJ2-3, is as follows: GAGVSQSPSNKVTEKGKDVELRCDPISGHTALYWYRQSLGQGLEFLIYFQGNSAPDKSGLPSDRFSAERTGGSVSTLTIQRTQQEDSAVYLCASSPRLAGGKDTQYFGPGTRLTVL.

This chain connects TRBV6-2 or TRBV6-3 to TRBJ2-2, with D possibly being TRBD2 (5 bases). CDR3 length equals 15 residues. V was trimmed by 4 bases and J by 1 base, leaving 10 bases between them. CDR1 is MNHEY, CDR2 SVGEGT, per germline. The CDR3 loop is CASSLIALNTGELFF. The CDR3 coding sequence is TGTGCCAGCAGTTTGATAGCGCTGAACACCGGGGAGCTGTTTTTT.

The V gene is TRBV11-2, the J gene TRBJ2-7; TRBD2 matches 8 bases. The V gene's germline CDR1 is SGHAT and CDR2 FQNNGV. The CDR3 has 15 residues. V shed 0 bases, J shed 1 base, and the junction held 2 bases outside the gene matches. CDR3 residues: CASSLEAGGSYEQYF. As DNA, the CDR3 is TGTGCCAGCAGCTTAGAGGCGGGGGGTTCCTACGAGCAGTACTTC.

This chain joins TRBV5-1 and TRBJ2-5; possible D gene TRBD1, 6 bases. This CDR3 is 14 amino acids long. Trimming left V 4 bases short and J 2 bases short, with 12 bases between. CDR1 is SGHRS and CDR2 is YFSETQ in the germline V gene. The CDR3 protein is CASSGGTYQETQYF. As DNA, the CDR3 is TGCGCCAGCAGCGGTGGGACATATCAAGAGACCCAGTACTTC.

The chain couples TRBV6-5 to TRBJ2-2; 9 bases align to TRBD1. The CDR3 runs 17 residues. V lost 2 bases, J lost 5 bases, and 9 bases stayed unmatched. Germline CDR1 and CDR2: MNHEY and SVGAGI. The CDR3 region is CASSYPSGTGRTGELFF. DNA of the CDR3: TGTGCCAGCAGTTACCCATCCGGGACAGGGAGGACCGGGGAGCTGTTTTTT.

This clonotype was counted only a few times. The chain employs TRBV7-7 and TRBJ2-5; D may match TRBD1 or TRBD2 (5 bases each). V gave up 5 bases and J gave up 5 bases, with 18 bases separating them. This CDR3 spans 15 amino acids. The germline V gene encodes CDR1 SSHAT and CDR2 FNYEAQ (reference sequence). CDR3 protein: CASSPVVRRGETQYF. CDR3 sequence (DNA): TGTGCCAGCAGCCCAGTCGTCCGCCGGGGCGAGACCCAGTACTTC.

This clonotype has just a few counts. The gene calls are TRBV29-1 and TRBJ2-7; 8 nucleotides agree with TRBD1. This CDR3 is built from 13 residues. The ends lost 8 bases at V and 6 bases at J; junction bases unmatched: 12. Germline CDR1 reads SQVTM; CDR2 reads ANQGSEA. The CDR3 protein is CSTRDRPLGEQYF. As DNA, the CDR3 is TGCAGCACTCGGGACAGGCCCCTCGGCGAGCAGTACTTC.

This clonotype occurred a few times. The J gene is TRBJ2-3, the V gene TRBV12-3 or TRBV12-4; tentatively, D is TRBD2 (6 bases). The CDR3 runs to 16 residues. Deletions cut 1 base from V and 3 bases from J, with 14 bases between. DNA for the CDR3: TGTGCCAGCAGTTTAGAAATGGGCGGGGAGACAGATACGCAGTATTTT. The encoded protein is CASSLEMGGETDTQYF.

This clonotype was counted only a few times. The chain is built from TRBV5-4 and TRBJ2-3; D ambiguous. Germline lookup yields CDR1 SGHNT and CDR2 YYREEE (reference sequence). The CDR3 runs to 15 residues. Trimming left V 3 bases short and J 1 base short, with 12 bases between. As DNA, the CDR3 is TGTGCCAGCAGCTCCCTCAGTGGTGGCACAGATACGCAGTATTTT. Amino acid sequence: CASSSLSGGTDTQYF.

This clonotype was picked up a small number of times. The chain joins TRBV20-1 to TRBJ2-4; tentatively, D is TRBD2 (7 bases). The V gene lost 3 bases and the J gene lost 0 bases, with 9 bases spanning the gap. The CDR3 runs 14 residues. Germline loops: CDR1 DFQATT, CDR2 SNEGSKA (reference sequence). CDR3 residues: CSASGGLAKNIQYF. The DNA for the CDR3 is TGCAGTGCTAGCGGGGGGCTAGCCAAAAACATTCAGTACTTC.

V and J are TRBV20-1 and TRBJ1-1; D may be TRBD1 (6 bases). The V end was cut by 8 bases, the J end by 1 base, with 17 bases between. CDR1 and CDR2 (germline): DFQATT, SNEGSKA (reference sequence). The CDR3 loop spans 14 amino acids. In nucleotides, the CDR3 is TGCAGTCCAAGATGGGGGGCGCGGAACACTGAAGCTTTCTTT. It is translated as CSPRWGARNTEAFF.

DNA of the CDR3: TGTGCCATCAGTGAGTCGGCTTCGGGACAGGGTAGAGGCGAGCAGTACTTC. Protein product: CAISESASGQGRGEQYF. This chain uses TRBV10-3 with TRBJ2-7; 9 bases line up with TRBD1. The CDR3 consists of 17 residues. V lost 0 bases and J lost 6; bases outside the gene matches: 12. Germline CDR1 ENHRY, CDR2 SYGVKD.

This clonotype was counted many times. The chain employs TRBV12-3 or TRBV12-4 and TRBJ2-2, with 8 bases lining up with TRBD2. V gave up 5 bases and J gave up 0 bases; unmatched junction bases: 5. The CDR3 has 16 amino acids. As DNA, the CDR3 is TGTGCCAGCAGTGATCAGCGGGGGACGAACACCGGGGAGCTGTTTTTT. Protein: CASSDQRGTNTGELFF.

This chain uses TRBV27 with TRBJ2-2; no clear D gene. V was shortened by 6 bases and J by 7 bases, with 9 bases between the two germline ends. The CDR3 has 12 amino acids. Germline lookup yields CDR1 MNHEY and CDR2 SMNVEV (reference sequence). CDR3 residues: CASRGYGGELFF. The DNA for the CDR3 is TGTGCCAGCAGGGGATATGGCGGGGAGCTGTTTTTT.

This clonotype was picked up a small number of times. J is TRBJ2-7 and V is TRBV5-1, with D possibly being TRBD2 (6 bases). Germline V CDR1 and CDR2: SGHRS, YFSETQ. This CDR3 region has 13 residues. V lost 4 bases and J 6 bases, leaving 14 bases between the germline ends. CDR3 amino acids: CASSPAGLGEQYF. The DNA for the CDR3 is TGCGCCAGCAGCCCTGCGGGGCTTGGCGAGCAGTACTTC.

The chain employs TRBV5-1 and TRBJ2-7; D could derive from TRBD1 or TRBD2 (5 bases each). CDR3 length: 14 residues. Germline V CDR1 and CDR2: SGHRS, YFSETQ. V shed 4 bases and J shed 2 bases, with 13 bases lying between them. The CDR3 here is CASSDSGTPYEQYF. In DNA form, the CDR3 reads TGCGCCAGCAGCGACTCCGGGACCCCCTACGAGCAGTACTTC.

The CDR3 loop reads CASSYSGGPIRFDTQYF. The DNA of the CDR3 is TGTGCCAGCAGTTACTCGGGGGGCCCGATTAGGTTCGATACGCAGTATTTT. The chain uses TRBV6-5 and TRBJ2-3; possibly TRBD1 or TRBD2 for D (6 bases each). V lost 0 bases and J 6 bases, leaving 19 bases between the germline ends. Germline assignment: CDR1 MNHEY and CDR2 SVGAGI. The CDR3 spans 17 residues.

This clonotype was seen many times. This chain connects TRBV25-1 to TRBJ2-7; tentative D call: TRBD1 (5 bases). V was clipped by 3 bases and J by 6 bases, with 12 bases between them. Per germline, CDR1 MGHDK and CDR2 SYGVNS. The CDR3 runs to 13 residues. In nucleotides, the CDR3 is TGTGCCAGCAGTGACAGGGTCTCACTCGAGCAGTACTTC. Its protein is CASSDRVSLEQYF.